The rows below give T cell receptor beta chains drawn from one sample of a study of T cells after yellow fever vaccination. A single record per CDR3 protein comes from TCRdb applying MiXCR to the 5' RACE reads. The data contain over 150,000 distinct CDR3 sequences, approximately 6.8% of them seen just once; the ten biggest clones take up approximately 2.4%. This specimen was CD4+ T cells sorted from PBMCs, taken about 5 days after the first yellow fever vaccination. These receptors were taken from a man aged 18 to 29 who received the YFV17D yellow fever vaccine. Each CDR3 is given without its conserved first and last residue.

j_call	v_call	cdr3_aa
TRBJ2-7	TRBV7-2	ASSLARDYEQY
TRBJ2-2	TRBV7-8	ASSLMDPTAYSGELF
TRBJ2-3	TRBV12-3/TRBV12-4	ASSFYRDTQY
TRBJ1-6	TRBV12-3/TRBV12-4	ASSNPPAPLH
TRBJ2-7	TRBV12-3/TRBV12-4	ASSFGIVWADGNYEQY
TRBJ1-1	TRBV7-9	ASSLVSGLHTEAF
TRBJ1-2	TRBV20-1	SARGPLLTNYGYT
TRBJ2-3	TRBV24-1	ATSRSSSTDTQY
TRBJ2-1	TRBV3-1	ASSQARDRVYNEQF
TRBJ1-2	TRBV5-1	ASSLADSSYGYT
TRBJ2-3	TRBV11-2	ASSFGEAGDTQY
TRBJ2-5	TRBV10-3	AIKGTDLQETQY
TRBJ1-1	TRBV5-1	ASSWTGSGNTEAF
TRBJ2-5	TRBV6-2/TRBV6-3	ASSYTAETQY
TRBJ1-6	TRBV5-1	ASSRGASNSPLH
TRBJ1-1	TRBV27	ASSYLGYTEAF
TRBJ1-2	TRBV10-3	AISETGGYGYT
TRBJ2-1	TRBV7-9	ASSNSGQGSLF
TRBJ2-7	TRBV7-8	ASSPPGRGYYEQY
TRBJ1-6	TRBV20-1	SARNRAYNSPLH
TRBJ2-1	TRBV5-1	ASSSDRRDNEQF
TRBJ1-1	TRBV6-5	ASRSTGANTEAF